At least ten counts were recorded for the clone carrying this TCR beta chain. Unmatched junction bases numbered 7, after V lost 3 bases and J lost 9 bases. Germline-derived CDR1 and CDR2 are ENHRY and SYGVKD. The CDR3 spans 14 residues. This sample is drawn from a study of T-cell reconstitution after alpha-beta-depleted transplantation in children. Preparing the TCRbeta library involved the use of unique molecular identifiers. A single record per CDR3 protein comes from TCRdb applying MiXCR to the PCR reads. The sample shows some 200,000 distinct CDR3 sequences, roughly 15% of them seen only once. Sequencing used PBMCs from the stem cell graft donor, obtained from the stem cell graft. The source is a human donor who donated a stem cell graft to a child with acute lymphoblastic leukemia. This chain uses TRBV10-3 with TRBJ2-1, with 8 nucleotides matching TRBD2. The CDR3 loop reads CAISDGGRRFEQFF. In DNA form, the CDR3 reads TGTGCCATCAGTGATGGCGGGAGGAGGTTTGAGCAGTTCTTC.